This T cell receptor beta chain is drawn from a study of blood T cell repertoires in COVID-19 (dated by TCRdb to the early 2020s). About the study as a whole: Samples from collaborators originated in the United States, Italy and Spain and spanned both the acute and convalescent phases of COVID-19. Deeply sampled blood TCRbeta repertoires from subjects exposed to, actively infected with, or recovered from COVID-19 were included in the dataset. The samples were drawn from two sources: the first 160 participants of the ongoing ImmuneRACE study, and 1,200 or so subjects contributed by 6 global collaborators. Where available, HLA class I and class II types were taken from metadata supplied by the sample provider and were not determined by assay-based typing. The material from the prospective study consisted of cDNA or gDNA derived from T cells, B-cell-depleted T cells, or PBMCs. Nearly every sample came with metadata listing a de-identified subject ID, COVID-19 status, age in years and sex. The repertoires were released in a freely available public database intended as a resource for research on the immune response to SARS-CoV-2.

On the study overall, not on this receptor specifically: The amount of clinical and demographic metadata varied by source and participant and was provided uncurated.

The immunoSEQ Assay, a bias-controlled multiplex PCR, was used to amplify TCRbeta CDR3 regions from genomic DNA. Turning to the authors' computational methods: The number of nucleated cells in each sample was estimated from the amplification of reference gene primers within the assay. Sequence reads were collapsed and filtered to measure the absolute abundance of every unique TCRbeta CDR3 rearrangement. For each sample, productive Simpson clonality was calculated as the square root of Simpson's diversity index over productive rearrangements. Not all clones reach the TCRdb copy of this immuneACCESS table, which keeps in-frame sequences only. Checked studies attribute under half of the gap to unresolved V genes and leave the rest unexplained. That table furnishes V, J and clone size, whereas the DNA furnished D and trimming. Within this sample are 300,000 to 400,000 clones, with around 87% of them counted one time only. The ten top clones hold roughly 8% of the sample.

Another Seattle source contributed samples from volunteer blood donors who had recovered from COVID-19. Each collaborating institution followed its own protocols to collect whole blood in K2EDTA tubes. For TCRbeta analysis, collaborators shipped samples as frozen whole blood, isolated PBMCs, or DNA extracted from either of those sample types. Reading from cysteine to phenylalanine, the CDR3 counts 17 amino acids. The DNA shown is the 51-base CDR3, in frame from base 1. V drops 1 base and J drops 2 bases, leaving 12 bases in between. The germline V gene yields SGHTA for CDR1 and FQGTGA for CDR2. This clone is medium-sized (0.01 to 0.1%) in its sample. The specificity of this receptor is unknown. No base qualities exist here, and no much larger clone lies one base off it.

Sequencing was carried out using peripheral blood. This TCR was sampled from a woman aged 45-65 years who had recovered from COVID-19. In this chain, TRBV7-3 is recombined with TRBJ2-6; 6 matching bases give a weak D call of TRBD1. The CDR3 reads as follows: CASSLNVRGPGANVLTF. The bases read TGTGCCAGCAGCTTAAACGTCAGGGGCCCTGGGGCCAACGTCCTGACTTTC. Outside the CDR3, residues come from the reference TRBV7-3 and TRBJ2-6 proteins, so the full variable domain is: GAGVSQTPSNKVTEKGKYVELRCDPISGHTALYWYRQSLGQGPEFLIYFQGTGAADDSGLPNDRFFAVRPEGSVSTLKIQRTERGDSAVYLCASSLNVRGPGANVLTFGAGSRLTVL.